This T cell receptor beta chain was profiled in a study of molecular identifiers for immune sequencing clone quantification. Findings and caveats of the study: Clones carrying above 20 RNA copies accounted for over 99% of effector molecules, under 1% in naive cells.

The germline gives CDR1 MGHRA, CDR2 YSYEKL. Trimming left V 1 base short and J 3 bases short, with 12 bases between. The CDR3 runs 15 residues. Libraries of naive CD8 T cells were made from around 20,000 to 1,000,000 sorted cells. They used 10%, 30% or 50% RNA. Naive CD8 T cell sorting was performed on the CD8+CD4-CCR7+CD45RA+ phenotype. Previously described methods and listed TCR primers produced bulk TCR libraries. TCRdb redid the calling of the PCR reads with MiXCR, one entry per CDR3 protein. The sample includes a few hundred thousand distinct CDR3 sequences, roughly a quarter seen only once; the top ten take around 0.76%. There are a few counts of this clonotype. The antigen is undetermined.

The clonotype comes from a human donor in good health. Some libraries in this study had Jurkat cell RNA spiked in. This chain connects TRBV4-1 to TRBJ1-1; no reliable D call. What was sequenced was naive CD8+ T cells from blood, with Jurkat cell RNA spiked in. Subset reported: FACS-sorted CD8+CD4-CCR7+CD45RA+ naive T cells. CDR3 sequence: CASSQGTILYTEAFF. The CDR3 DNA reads TGCGCCAGCAGCCAAGGAACGATACTTTACACTGAAGCTTTCTTT.